Shown below are 16 T cell receptor beta chains from a single sample sequenced in a study of T cells in Graves' hyperthyroidism and ophthalmopathy (dated by TCRdb to between 2017 and 2020). Library generation was performed with multiplex PCR. Sequenced using an Illumina HiSeq 2000. TCR beta CDR3 regions were amplified from RNA transcripts. The first round of RT-PCR for the TCR CDR3 was performed with the HTBI primer set and the Qiagen OneStep RT-PCR kit. TCRdb reran the public reads through fastp at Q25 and MiXCR, keeping productive beta chains. Each entry is one CDR3 protein sequence, shown with its most common DNA and genes. The sample includes approximately 530,000 distinct CDR3 sequences, with approximately 16% observed a single time. In total, the top ten clones hold about 18% of the sample. The sequencing sample was made of blood. The receptors were sampled from a woman in her late teens or twenties with Graves' hyperthyroidism.

About this clonotype: One end of the junction fails to match germline, which may point to a read error. V gene TRBV5-1 combines with J gene TRBJ1-1; no clear D. The V gene's germline CDR1 is SGHRS and CDR2 YFSETQ. The CDR3 runs to 17 residues. CDR3 coding DNA: TGCGCCGGCAGCTTTCCCGAAGGAGATCGGTTGAACACTGAAGCTTTCTTT. This sequence encodes CAGSFPEGDRLNTEAFF.

This clonotype was counted only a few times. This chain uses TRBV20-1 with TRBJ1-3; no clear D gene. The CDR3 is 15 amino acids. Per germline, CDR1 DFQATT and CDR2 SNEGSKA (reference sequence). The ends were cut back, 3 bases at V and 6 bases at J, with 18 bases in the middle. This CDR3 reads CSARLGNSLENTIYF. The CDR3 region has the DNA TGCAGTGCTAGGTTGGGAAACTCTTTAGAAAACACCATATATTTT.

The chain uses TRBV3-1 and TRBJ2-5, with TRBD1 matching over 8 bases. The CDR3 is made up of 15 amino acids. J was trimmed by 5 bases and V by 4 bases; bases with no gene match: 9. Germline V gene data show CDR1 as LGHDT and CDR2 as YNNKEL (reference sequence). CDR3 loop: CASSLGDRTWETQYF. For the CDR3, the DNA is TGTGCCAGCAGCCTTGGGGACAGGACATGGGAGACCCAGTACTTC.

This clonotype turned up a few times. The chain links TRBV11-2 to TRBJ2-2; TRBD1 agrees at 10 bases. The CDR3 runs to 15 residues. The V segment lost 5 bases and the J segment 5 bases; nucleotides outside the gene matches: 5. Germline V gives CDR1 SGHAT, CDR2 FQNNGV. The DNA for the CDR3 is TGTGCCAGCAGCCCTCGGGGACAGGGGACCGGGGAGCTGTTTTTT. Translated, it gives CASSPRGQGTGELFF.

J is TRBJ1-1 and V is TRBV10-3, with 9 bases matching TRBD1. The CDR3 is 15 residues long. J lost 3 bases, V lost 5 bases, and 7 bases had no gene match. Per germline, CDR1 ENHRY and CDR2 SYGVKD. This CDR3 is CAISRTGGWDTEAFF. CDR3 coding DNA: TGTGCCATCAGTCGTACAGGGGGCTGGGACACTGAAGCTTTCTTT.

Ten or more counts support this clonotype. This chain uses TRBV11-2 with TRBJ2-3; 7 bases agree with TRBD2. Germline values: CDR1 SGHAT, CDR2 FQNNGV. Losses at the gene ends were 5 bases for V and 3 bases for J; bases not matched to a gene: 11. The CDR3 loop spans 16 amino acids. Written as DNA, the CDR3 is TGTGCCAGCAGCCCTTCCGGGACTATTCGTACAGATACGCAGTATTTT. This translates into CASSPSGTIRTDTQYF.

This chain connects TRBV20-1 to TRBJ2-7; D may be TRBD1 (6 bases). Looked up from germline, CDR1 is DFQATT and CDR2 is SNEGSKA (reference sequence). This CDR3 contains 15 residues. The germline V and J ends were trimmed by 0 bases and 3 bases, with 15 bases remaining between them. The CDR3 nucleotides read TGCAGTGCTAGAGATTTTGGGACAACTATCTACGAGCAGTACTTC. It yields the protein CSARDFGTTIYEQYF.

This chain links TRBV24-1 with TRBJ2-2, with 9 nucleotides matching TRBD1. CDR3 length equals 15 residues. The germline CDR1 and CDR2 sequences are KGHDR and SFDVKD. V lost 4 bases, J lost 4 bases, and 3 bases stayed unmatched. The CDR3 nucleotides are TGTGCCACCAGTGAGGGGACAGGGTTCACCGGGGAGCTGTTTTTT. It codes for CATSEGTGFTGELFF.

This clonotype was found many times. V usage is TRBV24-1 and J usage is TRBJ2-7; D ambiguous. The V and J ends lost 7 bases and 2 bases respectively, with 2 bases between them. The CDR3 runs to 10 residues. Per the germline V gene, CDR1 is KGHDR and CDR2 is SFDVKD. The CDR3 sequence is CATSTYEQYF. In nucleotides, the CDR3 is TGTGCCACCAGCACCTACGAGCAGTACTTC.

This clonotype was seen more than once but under ten times. This sequence joins TRBV20-1 and TRBJ1-1, with 10 positions matching TRBD1. Germline V CDR1 and CDR2: DFQATT, SNEGSKA (reference sequence). There are 16 residues in the CDR3. With V trimmed by 1 base and J by 0 bases, 5 bases remained unmatched. The CDR3 sequence is CSARVSGTGVNTEAFF. CDR3 sequence (DNA): TGCAGTGCTAGAGTCTCCGGGACAGGGGTGAACACTGAAGCTTTCTTT.

This clonotype came up many times. V and J are TRBV7-9 and TRBJ2-1; D possibly corresponds to TRBD1 (5 bases). Germline V CDR1 and CDR2: SEHNR, FQNEAQ (reference sequence). Trimming shortened V by 3 bases and J by 7 bases, and 16 bases separated the two germline ends. There are 15 residues in the CDR3. In nucleotides, the CDR3 is TGTGCCAGCAGCTTGGGGCTTTCGCGTGGGAATGAGCAGTTCTTC. Its protein is CASSLGLSRGNEQFF.

This clonotype occurred a few times. This chain connects TRBV18 to TRBJ1-1; D not resolved. The CDR3 runs 12 residues. The V gene's germline CDR1 is KGHSH and CDR2 LQKENI. V lost 8 bases and J lost 7, with 14 bases in between. The CDR3 protein is CASTKSDVEAFF. The CDR3 DNA is TGTGCCAGCACTAAATCGGACGTTGAAGCTTTCTTT.

There are a few counts of this clonotype. The chain recombines TRBV6-6 with TRBJ2-2, with a weak D call TRBD2 (5 bases). The CDR3 runs 15 residues. V was cut by 2 bases and J by 1 base, with 8 bases left in between. Germline lookup yields CDR1 MNHNY and CDR2 SVGAGI (reference sequence). CDR3 sequence: CASSYVGVNTGELFF. CDR3 bases: TGTGCCAGCAGTTACGTCGGGGTGAACACCGGGGAGCTGTTTTTT.

This clonotype showed up just a few times. The chain couples TRBV19 to TRBJ1-5; 8 bases are shared with TRBD1. The CDR3 is 16 residues long. CDR1 and CDR2 (germline): LNHDA, SQIVND (reference sequence). Losses at the gene ends were 9 bases for V and 6 bases for J; bases not matched to a gene: 16. The CDR3 loop reads CASLSPGQGRGQPQHF. Written as DNA, the CDR3 is TGTGCCAGCCTATCTCCTGGACAGGGTCGCGGTCAGCCCCAGCATTTT.

This clonotype was observed a handful of times. The chain employs TRBV10-2 and TRBJ2-3, with 12 positions matching TRBD2. The CDR3 totals 15 residues. Germline V CDR1 and CDR2: WSHSY, SAAADI. V dropped 6 bases and J dropped 5; count of bases not matched to a gene: 6. CDR3 amino acids: CASSGTSGPRDTQYF. The CDR3 DNA reads as TGCGCCAGCAGCGGGACTAGCGGGCCCAGAGATACGCAGTATTTT.

As for this clonotype: A clone one base away is much larger, so this may be a read error. This chain connects TRBV2 to TRBJ1-6; no clear D. Per the germline V gene, CDR1 is SNHLY and CDR2 is FYNNEI. CDR3 size: 14 residues. CDR3 protein: CARSEGGGLTPLHF. The CDR3 DNA reads as TGTGCCCGCAGTGAAGGTGGAGGGCTTACACCCCTCCACTTT.